The 12 T cell receptor beta chains below were found in one sample sequenced in a study of cytomegalovirus exposure and HLA in healthy donors. TCRdb keeps only in-frame clones here, not all; method: immunoSEQ multiplex PCR. The sample has 250,000 or so clones; around nine tenths are singletons. The specimen was PBMCs. These TCRs come from a man aged 18-30 years in good health and CMV-seronegative.

The chain employs TRBV4-2 and TRBJ2-2; 9 bases are a match to TRBD1. Losses at the gene ends were 4 bases for V and 1 base for J; bases not matched to a gene: 4. Germline CDR1 and CDR2: LGHNA and YNFKEQ. This CDR3 spans 16 amino acids. CDR3 bases: TGTGCCAGCAGCCGAACAGGGGGCAAGAACACCGGGGAGCTGTTTTTT. It encodes CASSRTGGKNTGELFF.

V gene TRBV19 combines with J gene TRBJ2-7; TRBD1 agrees at 8 bases. Unmatched junction bases numbered 7, after V lost 0 bases and J lost 3 bases. The CDR3 spans 16 residues. Germline V gene sequence: CDR1 LNHDA, CDR2 SQIVND (reference sequence). CDR3 loop: CASSIEGQGAIYEQYF. CDR3 bases: TGTGCCAGTAGTATAGAAGGCCAGGGGGCTATCTACGAGCAGTACTTC.

The V and J genes are TRBV7-2 and TRBJ2-3; D remains ambiguous. The CDR3 consists of 12 residues. The V gene lost 5 bases and the J gene lost 6 bases, with 9 bases spanning the gap. CDR1 and CDR2 from the germline V gene are SGHTA and FQGNSA. The DNA for the CDR3 is TGTGCCAGCAGCACTGCCCCCGATACGCAGTATTTT. Its protein is CASSTAPDTQYF.

The chain is built from TRBV6-1 and TRBJ1-5, with no clear D. The V gene lost 2 bases and the J gene lost 9 bases, with 11 bases spanning the gap. The germline gives CDR1 MNHNS, CDR2 SASEGT. The CDR3 has 13 amino acids. CDR3 in amino acids: CASSEYNERPQHF. In nucleotides, the CDR3 is TGTGCCAGCAGTGAATACAACGAAAGGCCCCAGCATTTT.

The gene calls are TRBV19 and TRBJ1-1; TRBD1 matches 7 bases. CDR1 and CDR2 from the germline V gene are LNHDA and SQIVND (reference sequence). The CDR3 covers 13 residues. The V gene end was trimmed by 3 bases and the J gene end by 8 bases; junction bases not matched to a gene: 6. CDR3 bases: TGTGCCAGTAGTATCATACCGACAGGGGAAGCTTTCTTT. Translating it yields CASSIIPTGEAFF. Full variable domain (outside the CDR3, taken from reference TRBV19 and TRBJ1-1): DGGITQSPKYLFRKEGQNVTLSCEQNLNHDAMYWYRQDPGQGLRLIYYSQIVNDFQKGDIAEGYSVSREKKESFPLTVTSAQKNPTAFYLCASSIIPTGEAFFGQGTRLTVV.

The V and J genes are TRBV6-5 and TRBJ1-1, with D tentatively TRBD1 (6 bases). In germline, CDR1 is MNHEY, CDR2 SVGAGI. This CDR3 is built from 16 residues. V lost 0 bases to trimming and J lost 0 bases, with 11 bases between them. The CDR3: CASSYSPGHLNTEAFF. The CDR3 DNA sequence: TGTGCCAGCAGTTACTCCCCGGGACATCTGAACACTGAAGCTTTCTTT.

The table lists this clone with a count of one. This sequence joins TRBV28 and TRBJ2-2; 8 positions match TRBD2. Germline lookup yields CDR1 MDHEN and CDR2 SYDVKM. V lost 10 bases to trimming and J lost 2 bases; unmatched junction nucleotides: 9. This CDR3 is built from 15 residues. CDR3 protein: CATGGAGPNTGELFF. CDR3 sequence (DNA): TGTGCCACCGGGGGGGCGGGACCCAACACCGGGGAGCTGTTTTTT.

J is TRBJ2-7 and V is TRBV6-6; 7 bases are shared with TRBD2. The CDR3 loop spans 13 amino acids. Per germline, CDR1 MNHNY and CDR2 SVGAGI (reference sequence). With V trimmed by 7 bases and J by 1 base, 4 bases remained unmatched. This chain's CDR3 is CASMGRESYEQYF. The CDR3 nucleotides are TGTGCCAGCATGGGGAGGGAGTCCTACGAGCAGTACTTC.

This clone came up once. The V call is TRBV4-3, the J call TRBJ1-1; D remains unclear. The V gene lost 3 bases and the J gene lost 0 bases, with 5 bases spanning the gap. Per the germline V gene, CDR1 is LGHNA and CDR2 is YSLEER. The CDR3 runs to 13 residues. The CDR3 spells CASSQFLNTEAFF. Written as DNA, the CDR3 is TGCGCCAGCAGCCAGTTCTTGAACACTGAAGCTTTCTTT.

This chain's CDR3 is CASTTGTDEKLFF. The CDR3 coding sequence is TGCGCCAGCACCACAGGGACCGATGAAAAACTGTTTTTT. The rearrangement uses TRBV10-1 and TRBJ1-4; D may be TRBD1 (6 bases). The ends were cut back, 7 bases at V and 6 bases at J, with 12 bases in the middle. Per germline, CDR1 WNHNN and CDR2 SYGVQD (reference sequence). The CDR3 runs to 13 residues.

The V and J genes are TRBV6-4 and TRBJ2-3, with D tentatively TRBD1 (5 bases). Germline loops: CDR1 MRHNA, CDR2 SNTAGT. The CDR3 runs 15 residues. The V and J ends lost 5 bases and 0 bases respectively, with 12 bases between them. CDR3 amino acids: CASSTGSGSTDTQYF. DNA for the CDR3: TGTGCCAGCAGTACAGGATCAGGTAGCACAGATACGCAGTATTTT.

This chain links TRBV27 with TRBJ1-2, with D tentatively TRBD1 (6 bases). The CDR3 sequence is 17 residues long. V was pared by 6 bases and J by 0 bases, with 20 bases between. CDR1 and CDR2 (germline): MNHEY, SMNVEV (reference sequence). CDR3 bases: TGTGCCAGCAGCCACCGACCCCGGGACATAGCTAACTATGGCTACACCTTC. Protein product: CASSHRPRDIANYGYTF.